This T cell receptor (beta chain) was retrieved from a study of control samples from healthy donors and cancer patients. This CDR3 is 13 amino acids long. The germline V gene encodes CDR1 MNHEY and CDR2 SMNVEV (reference sequence). The V end was cut by 2 bases, the J end by 0 bases, with 5 bases between. Data came from immunoSEQ multiplex PCR; TCRdb stores just in-frame clones and leaves some out. Altogether some 79,000 clones are present, 90% to 95% being singletons, with the ten largest covering 1.3%. The sample comprised PBMCs. V usage is TRBV27 and J usage is TRBJ2-7, with D uncertain. This receptor was obtained from a woman between 40 and 50 years old with lung cancer. The CDR3 region has the DNA TGTGCCAGCAGTTTAAGGGTCTCCTACGAGCAGTACTTC. This codes for CASSLRVSYEQYF.